The 30 T cell receptor beta chains below were found in one sample sequenced in a study of Ad26.COV2.S vaccination and SARS-CoV-2 variants. TCRdb keeps only in-frame clones here, not all; method: immunoSEQ multiplex PCR. The sample has more than 300,000 clones, about 85% seen once; the top ten hold 6.4%. Sample treatment: around 19 received Ad26.COV2.S at low or high dose, single or two shots; roughly 5 received placebo; per-sample allocation not given. Day 63 following the first vaccine or placebo injection was when the samples were taken. The starting material was peripheral blood, obtained in a trial of Ad26.COV2.S vaccine versus placebo. The source is a person between 18 and 65 years old who received the Ad26.COV2.S COVID-19 vaccine or a placebo.

The chain links TRBV7-8 to TRBJ2-4; D perhaps matches TRBD1 (5 bases). The CDR3 is 14 residues long. V lost 5 bases, J lost 2 bases, and 10 bases lay in between. In germline, CDR1 is SGHVS, CDR2 FQNEAQ. CDR3 sequence: CASSLDNTKNIQYF. The CDR3 region has the DNA TGTGCCAGCAGCCTGGACAATACCAAAAACATTCAGTACTTC.

The V and J genes are TRBV4-3 and TRBJ2-2, with D possibly being TRBD1 (5 bases). Germline lookup yields CDR1 LGHNA and CDR2 YSLEER. Trimming pared 1 base from V and 7 bases from J, leaving 10 bases between. The CDR3 contains 14 residues. In nucleotides, the CDR3 is TGCGCCAGCAGCCAAGGGCAGGGAATCGGGGAGCTGTTTTTT. Its protein is CASSQGQGIGELFF.

This clone was detected only once. The chain recombines TRBV5-5 with TRBJ1-2; perhaps TRBD1 as D (5 bases). V lost 2 bases and J lost 5, with 7 bases in between. Per the germline V gene, CDR1 is SGHKS and CDR2 is YYEKEE (reference sequence). The CDR3 is 12 residues long. The CDR3 spells CASSFDSYGYTF. The CDR3 nucleotides read TGTGCCAGCAGCTTTGACAGTTATGGCTACACCTTC.

This chain joins TRBV7-8 and TRBJ2-7, with 8 bases fitting TRBD2. Per germline, CDR1 SGHVS and CDR2 FQNEAQ. Germline trimming cut 5 bases from V and 2 bases from J; bases unmatched to any gene: 8. The CDR3 consists of 15 residues. The CDR3 DNA follows: TGTGCCAGCAGCCCCCGGGAGGGGGTGGCCTACGAGCAGTACTTC. This translates into CASSPREGVAYEQYF.

This clone has just one count. The V and J genes are TRBV6-5 and TRBJ1-1, with a tentative D call TRBD1 (5 bases). The V gene's germline CDR1 is MNHEY and CDR2 SVGAGI. The CDR3 is 16 amino acids. Deletions cut 4 bases from V and 0 bases from J, with 15 bases between. The CDR3 protein is CASSFAPGLLNTEAFF. In DNA form, the CDR3 reads TGTGCCAGCAGTTTCGCCCCGGGACTCTTGAACACTGAAGCTTTCTTT.

The chain joins TRBV5-1 to TRBJ2-2, with D tentatively TRBD2 (6 bases). V was trimmed by 0 bases and J by 4 bases, leaving 16 bases between them. This CDR3 is built from 17 residues. The germline gives CDR1 SGHRS, CDR2 YFSETQ. The CDR3 spells CASSLVWPGGGTGELFF. The CDR3 DNA is TGCGCCAGCAGCTTGGTGTGGCCCGGGGGAGGCACCGGGGAGCTGTTTTTT.

V gene TRBV28 combines with J gene TRBJ1-1, with no clear D. Trimming left V 6 bases short and J 3 bases short, with 11 bases between. The CDR3 spans 13 residues. The germline gives CDR1 MDHEN, CDR2 SYDVKM. The CDR3, as DNA: TGTGCCAGCAGCCTAGGGCTGCACACTGAAGCTTTCTTT. It is translated as CASSLGLHTEAFF.

The V and J genes are TRBV7-9 and TRBJ2-3; TRBD1 might be the D (5 bases). V was trimmed by 10 bases and J by 7 bases, leaving 15 bases between them. Per the germline V gene, CDR1 is SEHNR and CDR2 is FQNEAQ (reference sequence). This CDR3 comprises 12 residues. CDR3 nucleotide sequence: TGTGCCACCGTGCAGGGTACGAATACGCAGTATTTT. It specifies CATVQGTNTQYF. The full variable domain, in which reference TRBV7-9 and TRBJ2-3 provide the parts outside the CDR3, is DTGVSQNPRHKITKRGQNVTFRCDPISEHNRLYWYRQTLGQGPEFLTYFQNEAQLEKSRLLSDRFSAERPKGSFSTLEIQRTEQGDSAMYLCATVQGTNTQYFGPGTRLTVL.

V and J are TRBV23-1 and TRBJ2-7, with 10 positions matching TRBD1. TRBV23-1 falls under the ORF class, with uncertain function. The V gene end was trimmed by 6 bases and the J gene end by 5 bases; junction bases not matched to a gene: 7. CDR3 length: 14 residues. In DNA, the CDR3 is TGCGCCAGCAGGAACCGGGACAGGGGAGACGAGCAGTACTTC. Its translation: CASRNRDRGDEQYF.

DNA of the CDR3: TGTGCCAGCAGGGAGGGGGGAACCAGCTCCTACGAGCAGTACTTC. It is translated as CASREGGTSSYEQYF. The chain combines TRBV25-1 with TRBJ2-7; D tentatively reads TRBD1 or TRBD2 (6 bases each). The germline CDR1 and CDR2 sequences are MGHDK and SYGVNS. CDR3 length: 15 residues. V lost 6 bases and J 0 bases, leaving 15 bases between the germline ends.

The chain joins TRBV28 to TRBJ1-4; perhaps TRBD1 as D (6 bases). The CDR3 contains 14 residues. Germline V gives CDR1 MDHEN, CDR2 SYDVKM. The V end lost 7 bases, the J end lost 7 bases, and 16 bases lay between the germline ends. The CDR3 loop is CASTLPGDFEKLFF. CDR3 nucleotide sequence: TGTGCCAGCACTCTTCCAGGGGATTTTGAAAAACTGTTTTTT.

V usage is TRBV7-3 and J usage is TRBJ2-7, with D hard to call. Trimming left V 5 bases short and J 1 base short, with 15 bases between. This CDR3 has 15 amino acids. Germline CDR1 reads SGHTA; CDR2 reads FQGTGA. CDR3 region: CASSPRAVISYEQYF. The CDR3 coding sequence is TGTGCCAGCAGCCCACGTGCAGTTATTTCCTACGAGCAGTACTTC.

The V and J genes are TRBV29-1 and TRBJ2-7, with D possibly being TRBD2 (5 bases). CDR1 is SQVTM and CDR2 is ANQGSEA in the germline V gene. There are 13 residues in the CDR3. Between the trimmed V and J ends, which lost 4 bases and 2 bases, there was a span of 12 bases. For the CDR3, the DNA is TGCAGCGTTGCGGGCGGCGGGCCCTACGAGCAGTACTTC. Translated: CSVAGGGPYEQYF.

The chain carries TRBV6-1 and TRBJ2-1; TRBD1 matches at 8 bases. V dropped 2 bases and J dropped 10; count of bases not matched to a gene: 13. This CDR3 comprises 16 residues. The V gene's germline CDR1 is MNHNS and CDR2 SASEGT. This chain's CDR3 is CASSESAGGPLREQFF. CDR3 in DNA: TGTGCCAGCAGTGAATCGGCAGGGGGCCCCTTACGAGAGCAGTTCTTC.

This rearrangement joins TRBV6-5 to TRBJ2-3; D not resolved. The CDR3 is 14 amino acids. The V end was cut by 2 bases, the J end by 2 bases, with 8 bases between. Germline-derived CDR1 and CDR2 are MNHEY and SVGAGI. In DNA, the CDR3 is TGTGCCAGCAGTTACGCAGAGAACACAGATACGCAGTATTTT. It yields the protein CASSYAENTDTQYF.

V is TRBV4-3 and J is TRBJ1-2; 8 bases are a match to TRBD1. The trim removed 4 bases at V and 3 bases at J, leaving 7 bases unmatched. Germline assignment: CDR1 LGHNA and CDR2 YSLEER. The CDR3 length is 15 residues. CDR3 sequence (DNA): TGCGCCAGCAGCCTATACAGGGGGGCTGACTATGGCTACACCTTC. Translating it yields CASSLYRGADYGYTF.

The chain is built from TRBV9 and TRBJ1-2, with 11 bases matching TRBD1. Trimming took 0 bases from V and 8 from J; bases not matched to a gene: 6. Germline CDR1 SGDLS, CDR2 YYNGEE. The CDR3 spans 15 residues. Written as DNA, the CDR3 is TGTGCCAGCAGCGTAGAAGGGGACAGGGGGAGAGGCTACACCTTC. Translating gives CASSVEGDRGRGYTF.

The rearrangement joins TRBV10-3 to TRBJ2-3; the match to TRBD1 covers 8 bases. Trimming removed 11 bases from V and 1 base from J; junction bases left unmatched: 5. The CDR3 sequence is 13 residues long. The V gene's germline CDR1 is ENHRY and CDR2 SYGVKD. CDR3 DNA sequence: TGTGCCTCGGGACAGGTCGGCACAGATACGCAGTATTTT. As protein: CASGQVGTDTQYF.

The chain couples TRBV9 to TRBJ2-2; no firm D call. V was clipped by 3 bases and J by 4 bases, with 13 bases between them. The CDR3 is 15 amino acids. Germline loops: CDR1 SGDLS, CDR2 YYNGEE. The CDR3 protein is CASSETPSPTGELFF. The CDR3 DNA is TGTGCCAGCAGCGAGACCCCCAGCCCCACCGGGGAGCTGTTTTTT.

CDR3 sequence reads: CASSPPAGGYNEQFF. CDR3 sequence (DNA): TGTGCCAGCAGTCCGCCAGCGGGGGGGTACAATGAGCAGTTCTTC. The chain joins TRBV6-5 to TRBJ2-1, with 10 positions matching TRBD2. J gave up 4 bases and V 5 bases, and 5 bases lay outside the gene matches. The germline gives CDR1 MNHEY, CDR2 SVGAGI. The CDR3 has 15 residues.

The chain has TRBV7-6 and TRBJ2-7, with 7 positions matching TRBD2. CDR1 and CDR2 from the germline V gene are SGHVS and FNYEAQ. Germline trimming cut 1 base from V and 3 bases from J; bases unmatched to any gene: 3. This CDR3 has 14 residues. The CDR3 spells CASSLGGGLYEQYF. The CDR3 DNA follows: TGTGCCAGCAGCTTAGGCGGGGGTCTCTACGAGCAGTACTTC.

The CDR3 bases are TGTGCCAGCAGCGTAGGGGGCTTGACTAATGAAAAACTGTTTTTT. It specifies CASSVGGLTNEKLFF. The V call is TRBV9, the J call TRBJ1-4; a possible D gene is TRBD1 (5 bases). Deletions cut 0 bases from V and 2 bases from J, with 8 bases between. The germline CDR1 and CDR2 sequences are SGDLS and YYNGEE. This CDR3 spans 15 amino acids.

The chain has TRBV5-5 and TRBJ2-2; 9 nucleotides match TRBD2. Trimming at V came to 7 bases and at J to 1 base, leaving 8 bases not matched to a gene. The germline CDR1 and CDR2 sequences are SGHKS and YYEKEE (reference sequence). The CDR3 is made up of 16 amino acids. CDR3 protein: CASARVAGVNTGELFF. Written as DNA, the CDR3 is TGTGCCAGCGCCCGGGTAGCGGGAGTGAACACCGGGGAGCTGTTTTTT.

This chain joins TRBV6-6 and TRBJ1-5; the D gene is possibly TRBD1 (5 bases). Trimming pared 2 bases from V and 7 bases from J, leaving 9 bases between. The CDR3 has 13 amino acids. Germline values: CDR1 MNHNY, CDR2 SVGAGI (reference sequence). The CDR3 nucleotides are TGTGCCAGCAGTTACGGGGGAGGCCAGCCCCAGCATTTT. Translation: CASSYGGGQPQHF.

This sequence joins TRBV2 and TRBJ2-5, with 9 positions matching TRBD1. After removal of 8 bases from V and 3 bases from J, the junction contained 16 bases not matched to a gene. CDR1 and CDR2 from the germline V gene are SNHLY and FYNNEI. The CDR3 is made up of 17 amino acids. The CDR3 region has the DNA TGTGCCAGCGTCCTAGTTGGGACAGGGTTTCGGAAAGAGACCCAGTACTTC. This gives the protein CASVLVGTGFRKETQYF.

V gene TRBV20-1 combines with J gene TRBJ2-7, with TRBD1 matching over 7 bases. The CDR3 consists of 14 residues. With V trimmed by 3 bases and J by 6 bases, 11 bases remained unmatched. CDR1 and CDR2 from the germline V gene are DFQATT and SNEGSKA (reference sequence). CDR3 loop: CSASIPGQRGEQYF. The CDR3 DNA sequence: TGCAGTGCTAGTATCCCGGGACAGAGGGGCGAGCAGTACTTC.

The chain joins TRBV5-8 to TRBJ1-2; 7 nucleotides agree with TRBD1. The junction had 8 bases not matched to a gene; V was cut back by 4 bases and J by 5 bases. CDR1 is SGHTS and CDR2 is YDEGEE in the germline V gene. The CDR3 has 14 amino acids. The DNA for the CDR3 is TGTGCCAGCAGCCCACAGCAGGGGGGATATGGCTACACCTTC. This codes for CASSPQQGGYGYTF.

V usage is TRBV5-1 and J usage is TRBJ2-3, with 16 bases fitting TRBD2. The CDR3 extends over 18 amino acids. Germline CDR1 is SGHRS and CDR2 is YFSETQ. After removal of 4 bases from V and 3 bases from J, the junction contained 8 bases not matched to a gene. The CDR3 protein is CASSPGLAGGPRTDTQYF. The CDR3, as DNA: TGCGCCAGCAGCCCGGGACTAGCGGGAGGGCCACGGACAGATACGCAGTATTTT.

The chain links TRBV27 to TRBJ1-2, with TRBD1 as a possible D gene (6 bases). This CDR3 has 15 amino acids. The V and J ends lost 3 bases and 0 bases respectively, with 11 bases between them. Germline V gene lookup returns CDR1 MNHEY and CDR2 SMNVEV (reference sequence). The CDR3 here is CASSFRTDSNYGYTF. The CDR3 region has the DNA TGTGCCAGCAGTTTCCGGACAGATTCTAACTATGGCTACACCTTC.

This sequence joins TRBV4-3 and TRBJ1-6, with a possible D match to TRBD1 (5 bases). V lost 4 bases and J 7 bases, leaving 11 bases between the germline ends. Germline assignment: CDR1 LGHNA and CDR2 YSLEER. This CDR3 has 14 residues. CDR3 protein: CASSPRDRNSPLHF. For the CDR3, the DNA is TGCGCCAGCAGCCCCCGGGACCGAAATTCACCCCTCCACTTT.